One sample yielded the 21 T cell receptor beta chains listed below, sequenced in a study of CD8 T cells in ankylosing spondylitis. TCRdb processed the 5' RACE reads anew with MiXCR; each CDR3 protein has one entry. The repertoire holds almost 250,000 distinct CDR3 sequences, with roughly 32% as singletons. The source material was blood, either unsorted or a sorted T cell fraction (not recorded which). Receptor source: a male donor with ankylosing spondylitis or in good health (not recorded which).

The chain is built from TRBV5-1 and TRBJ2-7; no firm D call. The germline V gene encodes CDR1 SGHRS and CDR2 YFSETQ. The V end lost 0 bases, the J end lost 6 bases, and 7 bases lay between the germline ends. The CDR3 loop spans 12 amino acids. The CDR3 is CASSLAGGEQYF. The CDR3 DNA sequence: TGCGCCAGCAGCTTGGCCGGTGGCGAGCAGTACTTC.

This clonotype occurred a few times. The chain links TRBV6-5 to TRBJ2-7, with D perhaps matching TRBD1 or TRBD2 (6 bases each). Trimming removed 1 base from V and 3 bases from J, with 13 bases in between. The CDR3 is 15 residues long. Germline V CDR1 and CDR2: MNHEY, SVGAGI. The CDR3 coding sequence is TGTGCCAGCAGTTACTTCTGGGGGGCAGACTACGAGCAGTACTTC. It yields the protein CASSYFWGADYEQYF.

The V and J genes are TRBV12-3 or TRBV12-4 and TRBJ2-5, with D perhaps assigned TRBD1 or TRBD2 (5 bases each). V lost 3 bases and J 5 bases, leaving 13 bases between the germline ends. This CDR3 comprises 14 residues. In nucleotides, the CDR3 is TGTGCCAGCAGTTTTGAGGGGATCGAGGAGACCCAGTACTTC. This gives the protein CASSFEGIEETQYF.

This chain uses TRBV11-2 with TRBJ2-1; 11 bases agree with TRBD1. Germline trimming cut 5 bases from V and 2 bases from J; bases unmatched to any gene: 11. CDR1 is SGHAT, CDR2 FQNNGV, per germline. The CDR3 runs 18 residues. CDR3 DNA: TGTGCCAGCAGCCGTAGGACAGGGGGCGGAGAGGCCTACAATGAGCAGTTCTTC. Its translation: CASSRRTGGGEAYNEQFF.

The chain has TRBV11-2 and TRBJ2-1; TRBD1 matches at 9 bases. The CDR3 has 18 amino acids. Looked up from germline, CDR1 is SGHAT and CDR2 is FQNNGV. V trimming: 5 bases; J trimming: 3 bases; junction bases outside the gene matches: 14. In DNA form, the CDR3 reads TGTGCCAGCAGCCCAACAAGACAGGGGGGAACCTACTACAATGAGCAGTTCTTC. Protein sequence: CASSPTRQGGTYYNEQFF. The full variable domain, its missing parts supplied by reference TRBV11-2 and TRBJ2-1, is EAGVAQSPRYKIIEKRQSVAFWCNPISGHATLYWYQQILGQGPKLLIQFQNNGVVDDSQLPKDRFSAERLKGVDSTLKIQPAKLEDSAVYLCASSPTRQGGTYYNEQFFGPGTRLTVL.

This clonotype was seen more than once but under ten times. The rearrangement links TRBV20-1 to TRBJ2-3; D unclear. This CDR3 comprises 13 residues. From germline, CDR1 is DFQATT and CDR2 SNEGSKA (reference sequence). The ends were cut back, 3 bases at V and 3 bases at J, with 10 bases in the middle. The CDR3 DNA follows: TGCAGTGCTAGGCCCAGGCCGACAGATACGCAGTATTTT. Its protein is CSARPRPTDTQYF.

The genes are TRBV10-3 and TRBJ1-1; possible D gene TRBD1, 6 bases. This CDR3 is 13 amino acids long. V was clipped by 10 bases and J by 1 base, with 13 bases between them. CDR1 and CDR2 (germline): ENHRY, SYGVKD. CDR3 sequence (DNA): TGTGCCACCAGGACAGCCGAGAACACTGAAGCTTTCTTT. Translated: CATRTAENTEAFF.

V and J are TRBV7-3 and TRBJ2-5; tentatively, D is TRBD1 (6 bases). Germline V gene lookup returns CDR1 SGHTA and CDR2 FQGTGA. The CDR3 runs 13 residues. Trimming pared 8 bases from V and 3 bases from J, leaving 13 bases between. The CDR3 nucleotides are TGTGCCAGCCGCAGGTCAGGGGAAGAGACCCAGTACTTC. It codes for CASRRSGEETQYF.

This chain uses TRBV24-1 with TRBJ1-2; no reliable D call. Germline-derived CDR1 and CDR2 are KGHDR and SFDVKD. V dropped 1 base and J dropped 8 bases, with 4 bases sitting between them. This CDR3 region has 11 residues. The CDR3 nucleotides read TGTGCCACCAGTGATTTTCGGGGCTACACCTTC. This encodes CATSDFRGYTF.

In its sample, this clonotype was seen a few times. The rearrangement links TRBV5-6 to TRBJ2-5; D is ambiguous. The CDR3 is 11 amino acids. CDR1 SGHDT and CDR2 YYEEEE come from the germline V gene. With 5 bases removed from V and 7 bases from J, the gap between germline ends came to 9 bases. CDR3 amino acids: CASRSKATQYF. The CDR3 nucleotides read TGTGCCAGCAGATCCAAGGCGACCCAGTACTTC.

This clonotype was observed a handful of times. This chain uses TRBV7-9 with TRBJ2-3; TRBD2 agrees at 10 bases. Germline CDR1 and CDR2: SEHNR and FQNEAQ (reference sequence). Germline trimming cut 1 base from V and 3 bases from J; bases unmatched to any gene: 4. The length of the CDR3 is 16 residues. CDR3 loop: CASSLESGGATDTQYF. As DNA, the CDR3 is TGTGCCAGCAGCTTAGAGAGCGGGGGGGCGACAGATACGCAGTATTTT.

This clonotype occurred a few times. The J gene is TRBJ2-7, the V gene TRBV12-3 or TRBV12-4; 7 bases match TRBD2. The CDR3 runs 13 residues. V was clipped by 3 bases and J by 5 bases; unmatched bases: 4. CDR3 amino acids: CASSFSGEDEQYF. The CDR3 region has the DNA TGTGCCAGCAGTTTCAGCGGGGAAGACGAGCAGTACTTC.

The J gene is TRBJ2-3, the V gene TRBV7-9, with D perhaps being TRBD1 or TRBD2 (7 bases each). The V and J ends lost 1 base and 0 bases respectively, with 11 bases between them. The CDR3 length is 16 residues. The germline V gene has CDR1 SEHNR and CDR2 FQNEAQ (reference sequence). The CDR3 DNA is TGTGCCAGCAGCTTAGTTCAGGGGGGGAGCACAGATACGCAGTATTTT. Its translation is CASSLVQGGSTDTQYF. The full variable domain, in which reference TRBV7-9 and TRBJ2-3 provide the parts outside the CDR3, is DTGVSQNPRHKITKRGQNVTFRCDPISEHNRLYWYRQTLGQGPEFLTYFQNEAQLEKSRLLSDRFSAERPKGSFSTLEIQRTEQGDSAMYLCASSLVQGGSTDTQYFGPGTRLTVL.

In nucleotides, the CDR3 is TGTGCCAGCAGCGCAAAAGGAACTGAAGCTTTCTTT. As protein: CASSAKGTEAFF. This chain connects TRBV7-9 to TRBJ1-1, with D unresolved. The CDR3 has 12 residues. Germline loops: CDR1 SEHNR, CDR2 FQNEAQ (reference sequence). V dropped 5 bases and J dropped 5 bases, with 9 bases sitting between them.

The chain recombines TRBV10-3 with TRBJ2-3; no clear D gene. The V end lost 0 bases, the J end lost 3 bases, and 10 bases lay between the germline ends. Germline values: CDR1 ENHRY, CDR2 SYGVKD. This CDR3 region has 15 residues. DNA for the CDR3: TGTGCCATCAGTGAGTCAGTAGGCGGAACAGATACGCAGTATTTT. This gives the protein CAISESVGGTDTQYF.

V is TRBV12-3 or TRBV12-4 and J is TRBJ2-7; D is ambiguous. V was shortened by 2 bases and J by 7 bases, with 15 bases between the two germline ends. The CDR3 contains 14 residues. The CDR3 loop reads CASSLRLRVGEQYF. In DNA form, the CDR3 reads TGTGCCAGCAGTTTACGATTACGGGTTGGGGAGCAGTACTTC.

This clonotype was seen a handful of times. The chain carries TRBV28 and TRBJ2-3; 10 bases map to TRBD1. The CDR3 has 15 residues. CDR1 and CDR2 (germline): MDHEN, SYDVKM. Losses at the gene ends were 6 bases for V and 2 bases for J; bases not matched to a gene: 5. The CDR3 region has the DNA TGTGCCAGCAGCTCTGGGACAGGGGTCACAGATACGCAGTATTTT. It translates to CASSSGTGVTDTQYF.

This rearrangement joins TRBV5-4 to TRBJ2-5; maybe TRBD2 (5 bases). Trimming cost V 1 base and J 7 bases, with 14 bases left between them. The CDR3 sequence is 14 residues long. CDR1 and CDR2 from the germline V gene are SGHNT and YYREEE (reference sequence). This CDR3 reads CASSLRTGEGTQYF. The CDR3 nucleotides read TGTGCCAGCAGCTTGAGGACTGGAGAGGGGACCCAGTACTTC.

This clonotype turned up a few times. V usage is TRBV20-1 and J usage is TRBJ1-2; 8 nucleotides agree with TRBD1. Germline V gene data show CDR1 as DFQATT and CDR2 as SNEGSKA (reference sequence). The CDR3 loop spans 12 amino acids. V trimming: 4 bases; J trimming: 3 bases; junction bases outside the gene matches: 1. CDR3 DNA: TGCAGTGCTATACAGGGGGACTATGGCTACACCTTC. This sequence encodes CSAIQGDYGYTF.

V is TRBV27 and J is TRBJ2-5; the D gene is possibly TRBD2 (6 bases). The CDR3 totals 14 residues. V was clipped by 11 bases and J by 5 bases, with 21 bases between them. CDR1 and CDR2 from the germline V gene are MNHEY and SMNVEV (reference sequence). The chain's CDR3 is CAAPGTETLETQYF. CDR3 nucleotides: TGTGCCGCCCCGGGGACTGAAACTTTGGAGACCCAGTACTTC.

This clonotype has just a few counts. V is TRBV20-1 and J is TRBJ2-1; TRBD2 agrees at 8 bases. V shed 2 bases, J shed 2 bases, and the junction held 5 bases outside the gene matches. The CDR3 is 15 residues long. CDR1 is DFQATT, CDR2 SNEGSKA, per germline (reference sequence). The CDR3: CSARSGLAPYNEQFF. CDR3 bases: TGCAGTGCTAGATCTGGACTAGCCCCCTACAATGAGCAGTTCTTC.